What follows are 32 T cell receptor beta chains derived from one specimen sequenced in a study of response to subunit inactivated influenza vaccine (dated by TCRdb to between 2018 and 2020). This sample's time point label indicates: 45 days after influenza vaccine administration. The library was prepared using RT-PCR. The sample was run on an Illumina HiSeq 2500. TCRdb reworked the public reads: Q25 trimming with fastp, MiXCR clone assembly, productive beta chains retained. All rows with the same CDR3 protein become a single entry with the most common DNA and genes. This sample is represented by a few hundred thousand distinct CDR3 sequences; 9.5% to 13% of them were singletons. The ten most abundant clones make up more than 10% of the sample. Material: PBMCs from blood, obtained 40 to 50 days after vaccination. The receptors were gathered from a man aged 50 to 59 who received an inactivated influenza vaccine. Donor details come from another sample of the same person, matched by shared clones.

V and J are TRBV7-8 and TRBJ2-3, with TRBD2 identical over 7 bases. There are 16 residues in the CDR3. Germline-derived CDR1 and CDR2 are SGHVS and FQNEAQ. J gave up 0 bases and V 1 base, and 4 bases lay outside the gene matches. The CDR3: CASSLDWGGSTDTQYF. The CDR3 DNA is TGTGCCAGCAGCTTAGATTGGGGGGGGAGCACAGATACGCAGTATTTT.

The V gene is TRBV25-1, the J gene TRBJ2-7; D gene uncertain. Per germline, CDR1 MGHDK and CDR2 SYGVNS. This CDR3 region has 14 residues. The ends were cut back, 3 bases at V and 6 bases at J, with 15 bases in the middle. The chain's CDR3 is CASSESSLVGEQYF. Written as DNA, the CDR3 is TGTGCCAGCAGTGAGTCCTCCCTAGTCGGCGAGCAGTACTTC.

There are a few counts of this clonotype. The chain carries TRBV28 and TRBJ2-7; D remains unclear. Deletions cut 7 bases from V and 2 bases from J, with 15 bases between. Germline CDR1 reads MDHEN; CDR2 reads SYDVKM. CDR3 length equals 14 residues. The DNA of the CDR3 is TGTGCCAGCACCGGTCCAGGTTCCGCCTACGAGCAGTACTTC. Amino acids: CASTGPGSAYEQYF.

The V call is TRBV28, the J call TRBJ2-1; 9 nucleotides align to TRBD2. Trimming cost V 4 bases and J 5 bases; bases outside gene matches: 6. The CDR3 sequence is 15 residues long. Germline V CDR1 and CDR2: MDHEN, SYDVKM. The chain's CDR3 is CASSYEREVNNEQFF. The CDR3, as DNA: TGTGCCAGCAGTTACGAGCGGGAGGTGAACAATGAGCAGTTCTTC. The whole variable domain, filled in from reference TRBV28 and TRBJ2-1, reads DVKVTQSSRYLVKRTGEKVFLECVQDMDHENMFWYRQDPGLGLRLIYFSYDVKMKEKGDIPEGYSVSREKKERFSLILESASTNQTSMYLCASSYEREVNNEQFFGPGTRLTVL.

This clonotype was recorded at least ten times. The chain employs TRBV7-2 and TRBJ2-2; 9 nucleotides agree with TRBD1. Germline-derived CDR1 and CDR2 are SGHTA and FQGNSA. The junction had 7 bases not matched to a gene; V was cut back by 6 bases and J by 5 bases. The CDR3 covers 15 residues. The CDR3 sequence is CASRTGTGRTGELFF. CDR3 nucleotide sequence: TGTGCCAGCAGAACCGGGACAGGGAGGACCGGGGAGCTGTTTTTT.

This clonotype was counted many times. The rearrangement joins TRBV29-1 to TRBJ2-1, with D unresolved. Deletions cut 5 bases from V and 3 bases from J, with 11 bases between. The length of the CDR3 is 13 residues. Germline-derived CDR1 and CDR2 are SQVTM and ANQGSEA. The CDR3 here is CSVNHGGYNEQFF. In DNA form, the CDR3 reads TGCAGCGTTAATCATGGCGGCTACAATGAGCAGTTCTTC.

CDR3 protein: CASSLWQRSSYEQYF. The CDR3 bases are TGTGCCAGCAGCTTGTGGCAGCGGAGCTCCTACGAGCAGTACTTC. The chain recombines TRBV5-6 with TRBJ2-7; TRBD2 might be the D (5 bases). The CDR3 extends over 15 amino acids. V dropped 1 base and J dropped 0 bases, with 11 bases sitting between them. Germline-derived CDR1 and CDR2 are SGHDT and YYEEEE.

The sample holds many counts of this clonotype. The chain couples TRBV12-3 or TRBV12-4 to TRBJ2-7; D uncertain. Deletions cut 4 bases from V and 2 bases from J, with 9 bases between. The CDR3 totals 13 residues. The CDR3 here is CASSWGLPYEQYF. DNA of the CDR3: TGTGCCAGCAGTTGGGGATTGCCCTACGAGCAGTACTTC.

Only a few counts were recorded for this clonotype. This chain joins TRBV3-1 and TRBJ2-3; TRBD2 aligns across 7 bases. Unmatched junction bases numbered 7, after V lost 1 base and J lost 3 bases. Germline V CDR1 and CDR2: LGHDT, YNNKEL (reference sequence). The CDR3 spans 16 residues. The CDR3 DNA is TGTGCCAGCAGCCAAGTCAGGACTAGAAAGACAGATACGCAGTATTTT. It specifies CASSQVRTRKTDTQYF.

The chain combines TRBV11-2 with TRBJ2-3, with D tentatively TRBD2 (6 bases). V gave up 1 base and J gave up 3 bases, with 17 bases separating them. In germline, CDR1 is SGHAT, CDR2 FQNNGV. The CDR3 sequence is 17 residues long. CDR3 sequence reads: CASSLGRGEFPTDTQYF. The CDR3 coding sequence is TGTGCCAGCAGCTTAGGACGCGGGGAGTTCCCTACAGATACGCAGTATTTT. Full variable domain (outside the CDR3, taken from reference TRBV11-2 and TRBJ2-3): EAGVAQSPRYKIIEKRQSVAFWCNPISGHATLYWYQQILGQGPKLLIQFQNNGVVDDSQLPKDRFSAERLKGVDSTLKIQPAKLEDSAVYLCASSLGRGEFPTDTQYFGPGTRLTVL.

This chain uses TRBV20-1 with TRBJ2-7; 7 positions agree with TRBD1. From germline, CDR1 is DFQATT and CDR2 SNEGSKA (reference sequence). V lost 0 bases and J lost 3; bases outside the gene matches: 5. The CDR3 runs 14 residues. This CDR3 reads CSARDRGKRYEQYF. In DNA, the CDR3 is TGCAGTGCTAGAGACAGGGGGAAACGCTACGAGCAGTACTTC.

Ten or more counts support this clonotype. The rearrangement links TRBV29-1 to TRBJ2-7, with 14 positions matching TRBD2. CDR3 length: 16 residues. Germline trimming cut 6 bases from V and 1 base from J; bases unmatched to any gene: 8. The germline V gene encodes CDR1 SQVTM and CDR2 ANQGSEA. CDR3 region: CSVTAGTSGGSYEQYF. CDR3 DNA sequence: TGCAGCGTCACTGCCGGGACTAGCGGGGGTTCCTACGAGCAGTACTTC.

This clonotype was picked up a small number of times. The chain combines TRBV7-9 with TRBJ2-1; D might be TRBD1 (5 bases). The CDR3 is 16 amino acids. Germline V lookup: CDR1 SEHNR, CDR2 FQNEAQ (reference sequence). The ends were cut back, 4 bases at V and 7 bases at J, with 20 bases in the middle. The CDR3 bases are TGTGCCAGCAGCTCCCTCGACAGCACCCTTGGGAATGAGCAGTTCTTC. The encoded protein is CASSSLDSTLGNEQFF.

The J gene is TRBJ2-3, the V gene TRBV21-1; the D segment call TRBD2 is taken from the table without a DNA check. TRBV21-1 is reported as a pseudogene. The CDR3 loop spans 16 amino acids. CDR3 residues: CASSRFSAGGPGTQYF. CDR3 nucleotides: TGTGCCAGCAGCAGGTTTTCGGCGGGAGGGCCAGGTACGCAGTATTTT.

This clonotype was detected only a few times. The chain is built from TRBV11-2 and TRBJ1-2; no clear D. Germline V gives CDR1 SGHAT, CDR2 FQNNGV. V was pared by 2 bases and J by 4 bases, with 11 bases between. The CDR3 contains 14 residues. The DNA of the CDR3 is TGTGCCAGCAGCTTATTAGTAGCGACCTATGGCTACACCTTC. Its protein is CASSLLVATYGYTF.

This clonotype was counted ten times or more. The V and J genes are TRBV20-1 and TRBJ2-4; a weak D match, TRBD2 (5 bases). Germline V CDR1 and CDR2: DFQATT, SNEGSKA (reference sequence). Trimming took 6 bases from V and 2 from J, leaving 11 bases between them. This CDR3 contains 13 residues. CDR3 bases: TGCAGTGCCCCCGAGGGCCCCAAAAACATTCAGTACTTC. This sequence encodes CSAPEGPKNIQYF.

This chain connects TRBV20-1 to TRBJ2-7; 8 positions match TRBD2. The V and J ends lost 6 bases and 3 bases, in that order; junction bases with no gene match: 13. The CDR3 loop spans 15 amino acids. CDR1 is DFQATT and CDR2 is SNEGSKA in the germline V gene (reference sequence). The CDR3 DNA reads as TGCAGTGCCACCCCGGCGGGTAGCGGGGTCTACGAGCAGTACTTC. Amino acids: CSATPAGSGVYEQYF.

The chain employs TRBV3-1 and TRBJ2-1; D tentatively reads TRBD1 or TRBD2 (6 bases each). V was shortened by 4 bases and J by 8 bases, with 12 bases between the two germline ends. The CDR3 totals 13 residues. CDR1 and CDR2 (germline): LGHDT, YNNKEL (reference sequence). DNA of the CDR3: TGTGCCAGCAGCCCCCCAGGGGAGGATGAGCAGTTCTTC. Protein product: CASSPPGEDEQFF.

V is TRBV12-3 or TRBV12-4 and J is TRBJ2-6, with a tentative D call TRBD1 (5 bases). The V gene lost 6 bases and the J gene lost 0 bases, with 9 bases spanning the gap. The CDR3 extends over 15 amino acids. Here the CDR3 reads CASSPGISGANVLTF. CDR3 DNA sequence: TGTGCCAGCAGCCCAGGGATCTCTGGGGCCAACGTCCTGACTTTC.

The sample holds many counts of this clonotype. The rearrangement links TRBV4-3 to TRBJ2-5; unclear D gene. The germline V gene encodes CDR1 LGHNA and CDR2 YSLEER. The CDR3 is made up of 15 amino acids. Trimming shortened V by 5 bases and J by 5 bases, and 18 bases separated the two germline ends. The CDR3 bases are TGCGCCAGCAGCGCACGACCCGTTCAAGGGGAGACCCAGTACTTC. It yields the protein CASSARPVQGETQYF.

This clonotype has just a few counts. DNA for the CDR3: TGCAGTGCTAAGGGACCGACAACAATACCCCTCCACTTT. Translating gives CSAKGPTTIPLHF. V usage is TRBV20-1 and J usage is TRBJ1-6; tentatively, D is TRBD1 (5 bases). This CDR3 region has 13 residues. Germline V gene lookup returns CDR1 DFQATT and CDR2 SNEGSKA (reference sequence). The ends were cut back, 4 bases at V and 12 bases at J, with 16 bases in the middle.

This clonotype was seen ten or more times. The V and J genes are TRBV7-9 and TRBJ2-1; TRBD2 matches at 8 bases. The length of the CDR3 is 16 residues. Germline assignment: CDR1 SEHNR and CDR2 FQNEAQ (reference sequence). J gave up 3 bases and V 0 bases, and 4 bases lay outside the gene matches. In DNA, the CDR3 is TGTGCCAGCAGCTTAGCAGGTCTAGCGGGCTACAATGAGCAGTTCTTC. This encodes CASSLAGLAGYNEQFF.

The chain has TRBV28 and TRBJ2-1; D unresolved. CDR3 length: 14 residues. Germline assignment: CDR1 MDHEN and CDR2 SYDVKM. V lost 5 bases and J 6 bases, leaving 14 bases between the germline ends. In DNA form, the CDR3 reads TGTGCCAGCAGTGCTCCGAGGACGCCCAATGAGCAGTTCTTC. This codes for CASSAPRTPNEQFF. The whole variable domain, remainder taken from reference TRBV28 and TRBJ2-1, is DVKVTQSSRYLVKRTGEKVFLECVQDMDHENMFWYRQDPGLGLRLIYFSYDVKMKEKGDIPEGYSVSREKKERFSLILESASTNQTSMYLCASSAPRTPNEQFFGPGTRLTVL.

This clonotype occurred many times. V usage is TRBV5-1 and J usage is TRBJ2-5; D gene uncertain. The germline V and J ends were trimmed by 5 bases and 5 bases, with 10 bases remaining between them. Germline V gene sequence: CDR1 SGHRS, CDR2 YFSETQ. This CDR3 contains 12 residues. CDR3 sequence: CASRGWTETQYF. DNA of the CDR3: TGCGCCAGCAGGGGCTGGACGGAGACCCAGTACTTC.

This clonotype was picked up many times. CDR3 in amino acids: CASSQEERGISYEQYF. In DNA, the CDR3 is TGCGCCAGCAGCCAAGAAGAAAGAGGGATCTCCTACGAGCAGTACTTC. V and J are TRBV4-1 and TRBJ2-7, with D perhaps TRBD2 (5 bases). V lost 0 bases and J 0 bases, leaving 12 bases between the germline ends. This CDR3 spans 16 amino acids. In germline, CDR1 is MGHRA, CDR2 YSYEKL.

The chain joins TRBV7-6 to TRBJ2-1, with 9 bases lining up with TRBD2. Germline CDR1 SGHVS, CDR2 FNYEAQ. The CDR3 consists of 16 residues. V lost 5 bases, J lost 1 base, and 6 bases stayed unmatched. CDR3 protein: CASSPRLAASYNEQFF. The CDR3 coding sequence is TGTGCCAGCAGCCCAAGACTAGCGGCTTCCTACAATGAGCAGTTCTTC.

The V call is TRBV28, the J call TRBJ1-5; D perhaps matches TRBD1 (6 bases). V lost 4 bases and J lost 7, with 17 bases in between. This CDR3 has 15 amino acids. CDR1 MDHEN and CDR2 SYDVKM come from the germline V gene. The CDR3 is CASSSLGGAQQPQHF. In DNA form, the CDR3 reads TGTGCCAGCAGTTCCTTAGGGGGGGCACAACAGCCCCAGCATTTT.

This clonotype came up a few times. The chain is built from TRBV7-9 and TRBJ2-7; no clear D gene. This CDR3 contains 12 residues. The V end lost 4 bases, the J end lost 9 bases, and 13 bases lay between the germline ends. Per the germline V gene, CDR1 is SEHNR and CDR2 is FQNEAQ (reference sequence). CDR3 nucleotides: TGTGCCAGCAGCTCGGACGGAGTAGGGCAGTACTTC. It translates to CASSSDGVGQYF.

This chain uses TRBV4-2 with TRBJ2-2; D is perhaps TRBD1 (5 bases). The CDR3 has 15 residues. V shed 3 bases and J shed 1 base, with 9 bases lying between them. Germline CDR1 reads LGHNA; CDR2 reads YNFKEQ. This CDR3 is CASSQFTGNTGELFF. The DNA for the CDR3 is TGTGCCAGCAGCCAGTTCACAGGGAACACCGGGGAGCTGTTTTTT.

This clonotype was counted a few times. This chain uses TRBV7-2 with TRBJ2-3, with D unclear. CDR3 length: 12 residues. Germline V gene sequence: CDR1 SGHTA, CDR2 FQGNSA. The V gene lost 0 bases and the J gene lost 7 bases, with 5 bases spanning the gap. The CDR3 DNA reads TGTGCCAGCAGCTTAGCGCTGAATACGCAGTATTTT. Amino acid sequence: CASSLALNTQYF.

The V and J genes are TRBV5-1 and TRBJ2-5; D is uncertain. V was shortened by 0 bases and J by 3 bases, with 12 bases between the two germline ends. Germline loops: CDR1 SGHRS, CDR2 YFSETQ. The CDR3 spans 15 residues. This CDR3 reads CASSLASKPEETQYF. Written as DNA, the CDR3 is TGCGCCAGCAGCTTGGCCTCAAAACCCGAAGAGACCCAGTACTTC.

CDR3 sequence (DNA): TGTGCCAGCAGCTTAGATACTTACAATCAGCCCCAGCATTTT. Residues: CASSLDTYNQPQHF. The chain links TRBV7-9 to TRBJ1-5; D gene uncertain. Deletions cut 1 base from V and 3 bases from J, with 7 bases between. The CDR3 has 14 residues. CDR1 is SEHNR, CDR2 FQNEAQ, per germline (reference sequence).